The clone carrying this T cell receptor beta chain was observed at least ten times. The antigen remains unidentified. The ends were cut back, 5 bases at V and 7 bases at J, with 8 bases in the middle. Germline CDR1 DFQATT, CDR2 SNEGSKA (reference sequence). This CDR3 is built from 11 residues. The data were obtained in a study of blood T cells in healthy people across ages. Study context: About one barcoded beta molecule per two T cells was captured by template switching. Findings of the study overall: The study lacked donor CMV status, which possibly confounded expanded clonotype changes. Naive and antigen-experienced cells could not be conclusively compared, given unsorted PBMCs.

Primers used in a second PCR of roughly 7 to 11 cycles were a sample-barcoded 5' primer and a J-beta primer mix. TCRdb redid the calling of the 5' RACE reads with MiXCR, one entry per CDR3 protein. The sample records 650,000 to 1,000,000 distinct CDR3 sequences, 30% to 45% being singletons. The draw of peripheral blood yielded approximately 10 milliliters from each donor. Specimen: blood. V gene TRBV20-1 combines with J gene TRBJ1-4; D is unresolved. The clonotype comes from a man aged 18-30 years in good health. This chain's CDR3 is CSAEAGEKLFF. The CDR3 DNA sequence: TGCAGTGCTGAGGCTGGTGAAAAACTGTTTTTT.